This TCR beta chain was obtained from a study of blood T cell repertoires in COVID-19. Background on the study: PBMCs, B-cell-depleted T cells, or T cells were the source of the cDNA or gDNA that made up the material.

Per the study methods: Using reference gene primer amplification, nucleated cell counts were estimated. Sequenced by immunoSEQ multiplex PCR; TCRdb stores in-frame clones only, minus some. The DNA gave D and trimming, while V, J and clone size come from that table. The table has approximately 72,000 clones, approximately 85% seen once. V lost 6 bases, J lost 11 bases, and 13 bases stayed unmatched. Germline V gene sequence: CDR1 SGHDN, CDR2 FVKESK. The CDR3 loop spans 14 amino acids. The chain is built from TRBV14 and TRBJ1-1; TRBD1 agrees at 9 bases. The sequenced sample consisted of peripheral blood. The TCR comes from a woman aged 80 or over with active or convalescent COVID-19. The CDR3 here is CASRGGQGFILAFF. As DNA, the CDR3 is TGTGCCAGCAGGGGGGGACAGGGCTTTATTTTGGCTTTCTTT. Looking up the rest from reference TRBV14 and TRBJ1-1 gives the full variable domain: EAGVTQFPSHSVIEKGQTVTLRCDPISGHDNLYWYRRVMGKEIKFLLHFVKESKQDESGMPNNRFLAERTGGTYSTLKVQPAELEDSGVYFCASRGGQGFILAFFGQGTRLTVV.